This entry lists 18 T cell receptor beta chains sequenced from one sample in a study of blood T cell repertoires in COVID-19. Clones were sequenced by immunoSEQ multiplex PCR, and TCRdb holds only the in-frame ones, with some missing. This table has approximately 85,000 clones, about nine tenths appearing once. The sample was peripheral blood. All receptors derive from a man aged 50-59 years with active or convalescent COVID-19.

The V gene is TRBV24-1, the J gene TRBJ2-1, with a weak D call TRBD1 (6 bases). The CDR3 length is 16 residues. Trimming shortened V by 0 bases and J by 1 base, and 9 bases separated the two germline ends. Per germline, CDR1 KGHDR and CDR2 SFDVKD. The CDR3 DNA reads TGTGCCACCAGTGATTTGAGTACAGGGTCCTACAATGAGCAGTTCTTC. This encodes CATSDLSTGSYNEQFF.

The V and J genes are TRBV10-1 and TRBJ2-5, with D possibly matching TRBD1 (5 bases). The CDR3 totals 15 residues. CDR1 and CDR2 (germline): WNHNN, SYGVQD (reference sequence). V was shortened by 6 bases and J by 1 base, with 15 bases between the two germline ends. CDR3 sequence reads: CASSPGWGPQETQYF. As DNA, the CDR3 is TGCGCCAGCAGCCCAGGGTGGGGTCCCCAAGAGACCCAGTACTTC.

The chain combines TRBV7-8 with TRBJ1-4, with D unclear. CDR1 SGHVS and CDR2 FQNEAQ come from the germline V gene. The CDR3 sequence is 16 residues long. The ends were cut back, 2 bases at V and 7 bases at J, with 17 bases in the middle. This CDR3 is CASSLLSGSGGEKLFF. In DNA form, the CDR3 reads TGTGCCAGCAGCTTATTATCTGGGTCAGGAGGTGAAAAACTGTTTTTT.

This chain uses TRBV6-5 with TRBJ2-5, with 7 bases that match TRBD2. CDR1 and CDR2 (germline): MNHEY, SVGAGI. Losses at the gene ends were 2 bases for V and 4 bases for J; bases not matched to a gene: 4. This CDR3 contains 14 residues. CDR3 sequence reads: CASSYGRARETQYF. In DNA form, the CDR3 reads TGTGCCAGCAGTTACGGGAGGGCCCGAGAGACCCAGTACTTC.

The J gene is TRBJ2-6, the V gene TRBV4-1, with D maybe TRBD2 (6 bases). Between the trimmed V and J ends, which lost 1 base and 2 bases, there was a span of 9 bases. Germline V lookup: CDR1 MGHRA, CDR2 YSYEKL. The CDR3 runs to 16 residues. The CDR3 reads CASSQVGGTGANVLTF. CDR3 DNA sequence: TGCGCCAGCAGCCAAGTGGGCGGGACTGGGGCCAACGTCCTGACTTTC.

This clone was observed once. The chain uses TRBV2 and TRBJ1-1; no reliable D call. This CDR3 has 12 residues. The germline V gene encodes CDR1 SNHLY and CDR2 FYNNEI. V lost 8 bases and J 5 bases, leaving 12 bases between the germline ends. Here the CDR3 reads CASRERGTEAFF. The CDR3 DNA follows: TGTGCCAGCCGGGAGCGGGGAACTGAAGCTTTCTTT.

This sequence joins TRBV4-2 and TRBJ2-7; TRBD2 aligns across 16 bases. The CDR3 length is 18 residues. Germline V gene sequence: CDR1 LGHNA, CDR2 YNFKEQ. V shed 0 bases and J 6 bases; nucleotides not matched to a gene: 8. The CDR3 reads CASSQDPGTSGGAIEQYF. CDR3 nucleotides: TGTGCCAGCAGCCAAGATCCAGGGACTAGCGGGGGGGCAATCGAGCAGTACTTC.

The gene calls are TRBV7-2 and TRBJ2-1; the match to TRBD1 covers 7 bases. There are 12 residues in the CDR3. Germline trimming cut 7 bases from V and 9 bases from J; bases unmatched to any gene: 6. Germline CDR1 is SGHTA and CDR2 is FQGNSA. The CDR3 loop is CASKQGWGEQFF. The CDR3 bases are TGTGCCAGCAAACAGGGGTGGGGTGAGCAGTTCTTC.

This rearrangement joins TRBV2 to TRBJ1-6; no firm D call. CDR1 is SNHLY, CDR2 FYNNEI, per germline. The ends were cut back, 3 bases at V and 10 bases at J, with 10 bases in the middle. CDR3 length: 13 amino acids. CDR3 in amino acids: CASSDTARSPLHF. Here the CDR3 DNA reads TGTGCCAGCAGTGACACAGCACGGTCACCCCTCCACTTT. Together with reference TRBV2 and TRBJ1-6, the CDR3 gives the full variable domain: EPEVTQTPSHQVTQMGQEVILRCVPISNHLYFYWYRQILGQKVEFLVSFYNNEISEKSEIFDDQFSVERPDGSNFTLKIRSTKLEDSAMYFCASSDTARSPLHFGNGTRLTVT.

The V call is TRBV4-3, the J call TRBJ1-2; D unresolved. The CDR3 length is 15 residues. Germline V CDR1 and CDR2: LGHNA, YSLEER. The V and J ends lost 0 bases and 5 bases respectively, with 13 bases between them. The CDR3 coding sequence is TGCGCCAGCAGCCAAGATCCCCCGGGAGTGTATGGCTACACCTTC. Translated, it gives CASSQDPPGVYGYTF.

The chain combines TRBV18 with TRBJ2-3; TRBD1 agrees at 9 bases. In germline, CDR1 is KGHSH, CDR2 LQKENI. The V and J ends lost 6 bases and 6 bases, in that order; junction bases with no gene match: 7. The CDR3 is made up of 14 amino acids. CDR3: CASSQGQGRDTQYF. The DNA for the CDR3 is TGTGCCAGCTCCCAAGGACAGGGGCGCGATACGCAGTATTTT. Complete variable domain (other parts from reference TRBV18 and TRBJ2-3): NAGVMQNPRHLVRRRGQEARLRCSPMKGHSHVYWYRQLPEEGLKFMVYLQKENIIDESGMPKERFSAEFPKEGPSILRIQQVVRGDSAAYFCASSQGQGRDTQYFGPGTRLTVL.

The V and J genes are TRBV6-1 and TRBJ2-3; a weak D match, TRBD1 (5 bases). Germline V gene data show CDR1 as MNHNS and CDR2 as SASEGT. V dropped 2 bases and J dropped 5 bases, with 17 bases sitting between them. The CDR3 extends over 16 amino acids. The CDR3 here is CASSETLAGPIDTQYF. DNA of the CDR3: TGTGCCAGCAGTGAAACCTTGGCAGGGCCGATAGATACGCAGTATTTT.

The chain joins TRBV3-1 (or the pseudogene TRBV3-2) to TRBJ1-3, with D uncertain. The CDR3 length is 16 residues. Trimming removed 0 bases from V and 0 bases from J, with 9 bases in between. The V gene's germline CDR1 is LGHDT and CDR2 YNNKEL (reference sequence). The CDR3 DNA reads as TGTGCCAGCAGCCAAGATCGTACTCCCTCTGGAAACACCATATATTTT. Its protein is CASSQDRTPSGNTIYF.

The chain carries TRBV11-2 and TRBJ2-5; TRBD2 matches at 7 bases. This CDR3 is 13 amino acids long. V lost 1 base and J lost 4; bases outside the gene matches: 0. Germline CDR1 SGHAT, CDR2 FQNNGV. The CDR3 sequence: CASSLAGGETQYF. CDR3 DNA sequence: TGTGCCAGCAGCTTAGCGGGGGGAGAGACCCAGTACTTC. The whole variable domain, filled in from reference TRBV11-2 and TRBJ2-5, reads EAGVAQSPRYKIIEKRQSVAFWCNPISGHATLYWYQQILGQGPKLLIQFQNNGVVDDSQLPKDRFSAERLKGVDSTLKIQPAKLEDSAVYLCASSLAGGETQYFGPGTRLLVL.

The chain employs TRBV6-2 or TRBV6-3 and TRBJ1-6; TRBD1 aligns across 8 bases. V dropped 5 bases and J dropped 6; count of bases not matched to a gene: 3. CDR3 length: 14 amino acids. The germline V gene has CDR1 MNHEY and CDR2 SVGEGT. The CDR3 DNA is TGTGCCAGCAGTACTGGACAGGGTAATTCACCCCTCCACTTT. It codes for CASSTGQGNSPLHF.

The chain couples TRBV10-1 to TRBJ1-2; no clear D gene. Deletions cut 2 bases from V and 2 bases from J, with 6 bases between. Germline V lookup: CDR1 WNHNN, CDR2 SYGVQD (reference sequence). The CDR3 runs to 13 residues. CDR3 in amino acids: CASSEHPNYGYTF. The CDR3 coding sequence is TGCGCCAGCAGTGAGCATCCCAACTATGGCTACACCTTC.

The chain joins TRBV4-1 to TRBJ2-5; TRBD1 matches at 11 bases. CDR3 length: 18 residues. The trim removed 0 bases at V and 3 bases at J, leaving 9 bases unmatched. The V gene's germline CDR1 is MGHRA and CDR2 YSYEKL. The chain's CDR3 is CASSQDRSGQGAEETQYF. The CDR3, as DNA: TGCGCCAGCAGCCAAGACAGATCCGGACAGGGGGCGGAAGAGACCCAGTACTTC.

This chain connects TRBV10-3 to TRBJ1-4, with D possibly matching TRBD1 (5 bases). Germline loops: CDR1 ENHRY, CDR2 SYGVKD. V lost 10 bases and J lost 8, with 17 bases in between. The CDR3 covers 13 residues. This CDR3 is CATQGSAEEKLFF. CDR3 nucleotides: TGTGCCACCCAGGGCTCCGCAGAGGAAAAACTGTTTTTT.